This T cell receptor (beta chain) emerged from a study of blood T cell repertoires in COVID-19. For the study at large: Whether acute or convalescent, the COVID-19 samples came from the United States, Italy and Spain.

The V gene's germline CDR1 is MGHDK and CDR2 SYGVNS. The junction had 6 bases not matched to a gene; V was cut back by 8 bases and J by 1 base. CDR3 length: 14 residues. As handled by the study authors: Reference gene primer amplification yielded estimated nucleated cell counts. Assay used: immunoSEQ multiplex PCR; TCRdb lists only in-frame clones, some missing. V, J and clone size are taken as reported in that table, and D and trimming were inferred from the DNA itself. This sample has some 110,000 clones; roughly 88% occur once, and the top ten carry 0.7% to 0.85%. The chain joins TRBV25-1 to TRBJ1-1; 8 positions agree with TRBD1. The sample taken for sequencing was peripheral blood. This TCR derives from a woman aged 70-85 years with acute or convalescent COVID-19. CDR3 in amino acids: CASQTGTGNTEAFF. CDR3 sequence (DNA): TGTGCCAGCCAGACCGGGACAGGGAACACTGAAGCTTTCTTT.